This T cell receptor (beta chain) was sequenced in a study of CD8 T cells in Susac syndrome. When the RNA was reverse transcribed, random hexamers were used with an input of roughly 0.45 to 1 ug. The amplification used immunoSEQ multiplex PCR on TCR beta CDR3; it spanned 54 Vbeta and 13 Jbeta. TCRdb ran MiXCR on the immunoSEQ multiplex PCR reads and lists one entry per CDR3 protein. The sample has 170,000 or so distinct CDR3 sequences, approximately 94% seen once. Per germline, CDR1 SNHLY and CDR2 FYNNEI. V gave up 10 bases and J gave up 3 bases, with 16 bases separating them. The CDR3 sequence is 13 residues long.

The specimen sequenced was CD4+ T cells from PBMCs. The source of this sequence is a human donor with multiple sclerosis. The chain has TRBV2 and TRBJ2-7; tentative D call: TRBD1 (5 bases). The CDR3 DNA is TGTGCCACCTTCACCGGACACAACTACGAGCAGTACTTC. This gives the protein CATFTGHNYEQYF.